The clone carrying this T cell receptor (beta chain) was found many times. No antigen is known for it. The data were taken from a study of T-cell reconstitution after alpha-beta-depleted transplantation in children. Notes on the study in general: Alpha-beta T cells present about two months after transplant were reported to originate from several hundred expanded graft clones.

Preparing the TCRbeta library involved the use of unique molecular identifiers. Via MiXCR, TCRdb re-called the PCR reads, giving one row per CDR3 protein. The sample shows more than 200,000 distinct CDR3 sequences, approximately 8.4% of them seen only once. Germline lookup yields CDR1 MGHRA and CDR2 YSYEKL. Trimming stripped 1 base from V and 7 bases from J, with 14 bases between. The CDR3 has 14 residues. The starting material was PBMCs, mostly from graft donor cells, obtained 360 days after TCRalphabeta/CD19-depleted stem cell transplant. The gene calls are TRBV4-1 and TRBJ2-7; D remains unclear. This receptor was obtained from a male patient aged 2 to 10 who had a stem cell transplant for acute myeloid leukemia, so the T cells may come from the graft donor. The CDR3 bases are TGCGCCAGCAGCCAAGGGGTGGGGAAGGGTGAGCAGTACTTC. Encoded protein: CASSQGVGKGEQYF.